These 29 T cell receptor beta chains originate from one sample sequenced in a study of T cell responses to AZD1222 COVID-19 vaccine. Measured with immunoSEQ multiplex PCR; TCRdb has only the in-frame clones, and not every one. The sample includes around 200,000 clones, around 90% seen only once; the top ten take 0.99%. The sample was peripheral blood, taken on day 0 of AZD1222 vaccination. The source is an adult in good health.

The gene calls are TRBV6-5 and TRBJ1-2, with 7 bases matching TRBD1. Germline lookup yields CDR1 MNHEY and CDR2 SVGAGI. CDR3 length equals 14 residues. Germline trimming cut 0 bases from V and 4 bases from J; bases unmatched to any gene: 2. The chain's CDR3 is CASSYSKGAYGYTF. The CDR3 DNA reads TGTGCCAGCAGTTACTCGAAGGGGGCCTATGGCTACACCTTC.

The rearrangement joins TRBV9 to TRBJ1-1; possibly TRBD1 for D (6 bases). CDR1 and CDR2 from the germline V gene are SGDLS and YYNGEE. V was trimmed by 4 bases and J by 7 bases, leaving 17 bases between them. CDR3 length equals 14 residues. For the CDR3, the DNA is TGTGCCAGCAGCCCCAGGGGCGAGGCAGGTGAAGCTTTCTTT. This gives the protein CASSPRGEAGEAFF.

The rearrangement uses TRBV5-6 and TRBJ2-1; D gene ambiguous. Trimming cost V 3 bases and J 9 bases, with 7 bases left between them. CDR1 is SGHDT and CDR2 is YYEEEE in the germline V gene. This CDR3 comprises 11 residues. The CDR3 spells CASSSLREQFF. The CDR3 region has the DNA TGTGCCAGCAGCTCCCTACGTGAGCAGTTCTTC.

V and J are TRBV14 and TRBJ1-4; D not resolved. Per the germline V gene, CDR1 is SGHDN and CDR2 is FVKESK. The CDR3 runs 14 residues. With 0 bases removed from V and 10 bases from J, the gap between germline ends came to 12 bases. CDR3 amino acids: CASSQEVPGGKLFF. CDR3 nucleotides: TGTGCCAGCAGCCAAGAAGTCCCGGGAGGAAAACTGTTTTTT.

The chain uses TRBV19 and TRBJ2-1; 9 bases map to TRBD2. Germline lookup yields CDR1 LNHDA and CDR2 SQIVND (reference sequence). The trim removed 4 bases at V and 5 bases at J, leaving 9 bases unmatched. CDR3 length: 16 residues. CDR3 DNA: TGTGCCAGTAGTACGCTAGCGGGGCTACGCCACAATGAGCAGTTCTTC. It encodes CASSTLAGLRHNEQFF.

The chain employs TRBV4-1 and TRBJ2-7, with D hard to call. CDR1 and CDR2 (germline): MGHRA, YSYEKL. The CDR3 totals 13 residues. Trimming took off 4 bases at V and 3 bases at J, with 10 bases between the two ends. Here the CDR3 reads CASSPGPSYEQYF. CDR3 in DNA: TGCGCCAGCAGCCCCGGGCCGAGCTACGAGCAGTACTTC.

This sequence joins TRBV6-5 and TRBJ1-5, with D possibly being TRBD1 (5 bases). V was trimmed by 4 bases and J by 0 bases, leaving 13 bases between them. The CDR3 has 16 amino acids. Germline-derived CDR1 and CDR2 are MNHEY and SVGAGI. The CDR3 is CASSFRAPYSNQPQHF. In DNA form, the CDR3 reads TGTGCCAGCAGTTTCAGGGCGCCTTATAGCAATCAGCCCCAGCATTTT.

As concerns this clone: Other DNA variants within this sample encode the same CDR3. The V gene is TRBV29-1, the J gene TRBJ1-1; tentative D call: TRBD1 (6 bases). The CDR3 consists of 13 residues. V gave up 7 bases and J gave up 1 base, with 13 bases separating them. CDR1 and CDR2 (germline): SQVTM, ANQGSEA. The CDR3, as DNA: TGCAGCGGCGCCCAGGGGACGAACACTGAAGCTTTCTTT. This translates into CSGAQGTNTEAFF.

This chain links TRBV15 with TRBJ1-2; D ambiguous. This CDR3 has 16 amino acids. Germline V gene sequence: CDR1 LNHNV, CDR2 YYDKDF (reference sequence). V was trimmed by 0 bases and J by 4 bases, leaving 15 bases between them. The CDR3 loop reads CATSRDLMSLSYGYTF. The CDR3 nucleotides read TGTGCCACCAGCAGAGATCTTATGTCCCTCAGCTATGGCTACACCTTC.

This rearrangement joins TRBV19 to TRBJ2-7, with 8 bases lining up with TRBD2. Germline V gene data show CDR1 as LNHDA and CDR2 as SQIVND (reference sequence). Unmatched junction bases numbered 14, after V lost 3 bases and J lost 4 bases. The CDR3 runs 17 residues. Here the CDR3 reads CASSIRASGLRKYEQYF. CDR3 DNA sequence: TGTGCCAGTAGTATTCGGGCTAGCGGGCTCCGAAAATACGAGCAGTACTTC.

The chain carries TRBV9 and TRBJ2-7; possible D gene TRBD1, 6 bases. Deletions cut 4 bases from V and 3 bases from J, with 11 bases between. The germline V gene has CDR1 SGDLS and CDR2 YYNGEE. This CDR3 comprises 13 residues. The CDR3 DNA sequence: TGTGCCAGCAGCTCAACAGGGAACTACGAGCAGTACTTC. The encoded protein is CASSSTGNYEQYF. The entire variable domain, with the rest obtained from reference TRBV9 and TRBJ2-7, is as follows: DSGVTQTPKHLITATGQRVTLRCSPRSGDLSVYWYQQSLDQGLQFLIQYYNGEERAKGNILERFSAQQFPDLHSELNLSSLELGDSALYFCASSSTGNYEQYFGPGTRLTVT.

The chain is built from TRBV27 and TRBJ1-1; D is undetermined. Between the trimmed V and J ends, which lost 6 bases and 2 bases, there was a span of 10 bases. The CDR3 runs to 13 residues. Per the germline V gene, CDR1 is MNHEY and CDR2 is SMNVEV (reference sequence). The CDR3 is CASRTSLNTEAFF. The CDR3 DNA reads TGTGCCAGCAGGACAAGCCTAAACACTGAAGCTTTCTTT.

This clone appeared once. The chain couples TRBV5-4 to TRBJ1-1; maybe TRBD1 (5 bases). Germline CDR1 and CDR2: SGHNT and YYREEE (reference sequence). V dropped 6 bases and J dropped 6 bases, with 15 bases sitting between them. This CDR3 contains 13 residues. CDR3 loop: CASTSPGGAEAFF. CDR3 in DNA: TGTGCCAGCACCTCCCCGGGGGGAGCTGAAGCTTTCTTT.

The J gene is TRBJ1-1, the V gene TRBV15, with D possibly being TRBD1 (5 bases). V gave up 1 base and J gave up 2 bases, with 17 bases separating them. Looked up from germline, CDR1 is LNHNV and CDR2 is YYDKDF (reference sequence). The CDR3 loop spans 17 amino acids. The CDR3 here is CATSRVDLRALNTEAFF. CDR3 in DNA: TGTGCCACCAGCAGAGTGGATCTCAGGGCTCTCAACACTGAAGCTTTCTTT.

The chain links TRBV27 to TRBJ1-1; weak D call: TRBD1 (6 bases). Germline CDR1 is MNHEY and CDR2 is SMNVEV (reference sequence). Trimming removed 3 bases at V and 4 bases at J, with 9 bases between. This CDR3 region has 13 residues. CDR3 sequence: CASSFPGATEAFF. In nucleotides, the CDR3 is TGTGCCAGCAGTTTCCCGGGGGCCACTGAAGCTTTCTTT.

V and J are TRBV28 and TRBJ1-4, with D unclear. The CDR3 contains 14 residues. Per the germline V gene, CDR1 is MDHEN and CDR2 is SYDVKM. V shed 2 bases and J shed 2 bases, with 6 bases lying between them. As DNA, the CDR3 is TGTGCCAGCAGTTTAGTGCAGACTAATGAAAAACTGTTTTTT. Its protein is CASSLVQTNEKLFF.

V and J are TRBV27 and TRBJ1-4; TRBD1 matches 9 bases. Trimming at V came to 0 bases and at J to 7 bases, leaving 6 bases not matched to a gene. Per germline, CDR1 MNHEY and CDR2 SMNVEV (reference sequence). This CDR3 has 16 residues. CDR3 region: CASSLSPDRGSEKLFF. DNA for the CDR3: TGTGCCAGCAGTTTATCCCCGGACAGGGGTAGTGAAAAACTGTTTTTT.

The rearrangement links TRBV4-1 to TRBJ2-1; a weak D match, TRBD2 (5 bases). Germline V gene sequence: CDR1 MGHRA, CDR2 YSYEKL. The CDR3 runs 15 residues. Trimming removed 1 base from V and 10 bases from J, with 17 bases in between. Here the CDR3 DNA reads TGCGCCAGCAGCCAAGGCTTGCTAGCTTCCCGCGAGCAGTTCTTC. Its translation is CASSQGLLASREQFF.

This clone was picked up one time. CDR3 residues: CASSQTGTGGREPLHF. CDR3 DNA sequence: TGTGCCAGCAGCCAAACCGGGACAGGGGGCAGAGAACCCCTCCACTTT. The J gene is TRBJ1-6, the V gene TRBV7-2; 12 bases fit TRBD1. This CDR3 has 16 residues. V gave up 5 bases and J gave up 12 bases; unmatched junction bases: 11. Germline assignment: CDR1 SGHTA and CDR2 FQGNSA.

The chain employs TRBV7-2 and TRBJ2-7; perhaps TRBD1 as D (6 bases). This CDR3 spans 18 amino acids. V lost 4 bases and J lost 2, with 24 bases in between. Germline V gene sequence: CDR1 SGHTA, CDR2 FQGNSA. CDR3 coding DNA: TGTGCCAGCAGCTCCCGAAGGGGGACCCAGGACTGGACCTACGAGCAGTACTTC. Protein sequence: CASSSRRGTQDWTYEQYF.

The chain carries TRBV28 and TRBJ1-4, with D tentatively TRBD1 (5 bases). V was pared by 3 bases and J by 7 bases, with 15 bases between. This CDR3 is built from 15 residues. Germline CDR1 and CDR2: MDHEN and SYDVKM. The CDR3 is CASSFSTGGTEKLFF. The CDR3 nucleotides read TGTGCCAGCAGTTTCAGCACTGGGGGAACTGAAAAACTGTTTTTT.

This clone turned up a few times. This chain connects TRBV4-1 to TRBJ1-5; no definite D call. CDR3 length: 13 residues. Germline assignment: CDR1 MGHRA and CDR2 YSYEKL. Trimming took 1 base from V and 4 from J, leaving 5 bases between them. The CDR3 DNA is TGCGCCAGCAGCCAAGGCTGGAATCAGCCCCAGCATTTT. This gives the protein CASSQGWNQPQHF.

The gene calls are TRBV7-8 and TRBJ1-5, with D tentatively TRBD1 (5 bases). Trimming pared 4 bases from V and 2 bases from J, leaving 15 bases between. From germline, CDR1 is SGHVS and CDR2 FQNEAQ. There are 16 residues in the CDR3. The CDR3 region is CASSSLGGFGNQPQHF. CDR3 sequence (DNA): TGTGCCAGCAGCTCCTTGGGGGGATTCGGCAATCAGCCCCAGCATTTT.

The chain carries TRBV19 and TRBJ1-5; possible D gene TRBD1, 5 bases. The V gene's germline CDR1 is LNHDA and CDR2 SQIVND (reference sequence). With 9 bases removed from V and 3 bases from J, the gap between germline ends came to 18 bases. There are 15 residues in the CDR3. CDR3 DNA sequence: TGTGCCAGCAAAGGCGGGGCGTCCCACAATCAGCCCCAGCATTTT. This gives the protein CASKGGASHNQPQHF.

This chain joins TRBV5-8 and TRBJ1-6; 7 positions match TRBD1. CDR1 and CDR2 (germline): SGHTS, YDEGEE. V dropped 0 bases and J dropped 10; count of bases not matched to a gene: 4. The CDR3 loop spans 14 amino acids. CDR3 nucleotides: TGTGCCAGCAGCTTGGTGCAGGGGGGGTCACCCCTCCACTTT. Protein: CASSLVQGGSPLHF.

The gene calls are TRBV6-4 and TRBJ1-2; D ambiguous. The CDR3 loop spans 13 amino acids. The V and J ends lost 5 bases and 4 bases respectively, with 11 bases between them. CDR1 MRHNA and CDR2 SNTAGT come from the germline V gene. As DNA, the CDR3 is TGTGCCAGCAGTTTACAAGGATCCTATGGCTACACCTTC. Encoded protein: CASSLQGSYGYTF.

The chain is built from TRBV7-9 and TRBJ2-5; D remains unclear. This CDR3 comprises 14 residues. V dropped 3 bases and J dropped 0 bases, with 8 bases sitting between them. In germline, CDR1 is SEHNR, CDR2 FQNEAQ (reference sequence). In DNA form, the CDR3 reads TGTGCCAGCAGCTTTATACCGTACCAAGAGACCCAGTACTTC. It yields the protein CASSFIPYQETQYF.

V and J are TRBV2 and TRBJ2-5; D possibly corresponds to TRBD2 (6 bases). The V end lost 7 bases, the J end lost 3 bases, and 15 bases lay between the germline ends. CDR1 is SNHLY, CDR2 FYNNEI, per germline. This CDR3 spans 14 amino acids. CDR3 nucleotide sequence: TGTGCCAGCAACAGACTAGTTTACGAAGAGACCCAGTACTTC. This gives the protein CASNRLVYEETQYF.

The rearrangement links TRBV5-4 to TRBJ1-1, with TRBD1 matching over 7 bases. This CDR3 is 15 amino acids long. The junction had 14 bases not matched to a gene; V was cut back by 5 bases and J by 7 bases. CDR1 and CDR2 from the germline V gene are SGHNT and YYREEE (reference sequence). The CDR3 region is CASSRQGRGGSEAFF. Written as DNA, the CDR3 is TGTGCCAGCAGTCGACAGGGCCGGGGTGGAAGTGAAGCTTTCTTT.